The 16 T cell receptor beta chains listed next were all sequenced from one sample in a study of shared clonotypes between healthy human individuals. This table comes from immunoSEQ multiplex PCR, and its TCRdb copy is limited to in-frame clones, with some not included. The data show fewer than 650,000 clones, 70% to 80% seen once. Sequenced input: PBMCs. The origin of the receptors is a woman in her thirties or forties in good health. Some clones in this sample may be carry-over from other donors' samples.

The chain carries TRBV9 and TRBJ2-7; TRBD1 is a possible D gene (6 bases). V gave up 4 bases and J gave up 6 bases, with 14 bases separating them. This CDR3 has 13 amino acids. From germline, CDR1 is SGDLS and CDR2 YYNGEE. CDR3 bases: TGTGCCAGCAGCCCCGGGACAAATCTCGAGCAGTACTTC. It translates to CASSPGTNLEQYF. The whole variable domain, filled in from reference TRBV9 and TRBJ2-7, reads DSGVTQTPKHLITATGQRVTLRCSPRSGDLSVYWYQQSLDQGLQFLIQYYNGEERAKGNILERFSAQQFPDLHSELNLSSLELGDSALYFCASSPGTNLEQYFGPGTRLTVT.

The sample holds one count of this clone. The chain employs TRBV4-1 and TRBJ1-1, with 7 nucleotides matching TRBD1. Germline V CDR1 and CDR2: MGHRA, YSYEKL. The CDR3 extends over 17 amino acids. V shed 3 bases and J 0 bases; nucleotides not matched to a gene: 10. The CDR3 DNA is TGCGCCAGCAGCCACCTTAGGACAGGCCGCCTGAACACTGAAGCTTTCTTT. Protein sequence: CASSHLRTGRLNTEAFF.

About this clone: Other DNA sequences in the same sample also yield this CDR3. This chain uses TRBV18 with TRBJ1-1, with TRBD1 identical over 11 bases. The germline gives CDR1 KGHSH, CDR2 LQKENI. J lost 4 bases, V lost 6 bases, and 1 base had no gene match. The CDR3 totals 13 residues. The CDR3, as DNA: TGTGCCAGCTCCGGGACAGGGGGCACTGAAGCTTTCTTT. This encodes CASSGTGGTEAFF.

V usage is TRBV10-2 and J usage is TRBJ2-7, with no clear D. CDR3 length: 13 residues. Germline assignment: CDR1 WSHSY and CDR2 SAAADI. V was trimmed by 4 bases and J by 2 bases, leaving 9 bases between them. CDR3 protein: CASSGAGPYEQYF. The DNA for the CDR3 is TGCGCCAGCAGTGGCGCAGGTCCCTACGAGCAGTACTTC.

For this clone: The same CDR3 arises from other DNA sequences in this sample as well. The chain links TRBV28 to TRBJ2-1; TRBD2 might be the D (5 bases). CDR1 and CDR2 from the germline V gene are MDHEN and SYDVKM. The V end was cut by 2 bases, the J end by 4 bases, with 12 bases between. The CDR3 runs to 15 residues. The CDR3 region is CASSLGGGTYNEQFF. CDR3 nucleotides: TGTGCCAGCAGTTTAGGCGGAGGAACTTACAATGAGCAGTTCTTC.

The CDR3 sequence: CASSPQGLRQPQHF. The CDR3 coding sequence is TGTGCCAGCAGTCCTCAGGGGCTAAGGCAGCCCCAGCATTTT. This chain joins TRBV5-5 and TRBJ1-5, with a weak D call TRBD1 (6 bases). The germline V and J ends were trimmed by 5 bases and 7 bases, with 16 bases remaining between them. The CDR3 length is 14 residues. Per germline, CDR1 SGHKS and CDR2 YYEKEE (reference sequence).

This clone was picked up many times. The V call is TRBV5-4, the J call TRBJ2-7, with 7 bases that match TRBD2. Germline V CDR1 and CDR2: SGHNT, YYREEE (reference sequence). V lost 0 bases to trimming and J lost 0 bases; unmatched junction nucleotides: 6. This CDR3 has 16 residues. CDR3 sequence reads: CASSLALGRYSYEQYF. Written as DNA, the CDR3 is TGTGCCAGCAGCTTGGCCCTCGGGAGGTACTCCTACGAGCAGTACTTC.

The CDR3 protein is CASRAGHSYEQYF. CDR3 DNA sequence: TGTGCCAGCAGAGCGGGACACAGCTACGAGCAGTACTTC. The chain employs TRBV5-6 and TRBJ2-7; tentative D call: TRBD2 (7 bases). Trimming took 5 bases from V and 3 from J, leaving 12 bases between them. The CDR3 length is 13 residues. Germline-derived CDR1 and CDR2 are SGHDT and YYEEEE. Full variable domain (outside the CDR3, taken from reference TRBV5-6 and TRBJ2-7): DAGVTQSPTHLIKTRGQQVTLRCSPKSGHDTVSWYQQALGQGPQFIFQYYEEEERQRGNFPDRFSGHQFPNYSSELNVNALLLGDSALYLCASRAGHSYEQYFGPGTRLTVT.

Note on this clone: Compared with germline, one end of the junction differs, possibly owing to a read error. This chain links TRBV7-7 with TRBJ2-7, with no clear D. Germline CDR1 and CDR2: SSHAT and FNYEAQ (reference sequence). The CDR3 is made up of 13 amino acids. The CDR3: CASSLSSNYEQYF. The DNA for the CDR3 is TGTGCTAGCAGCTTATCATCTAACTACGAGCAGTACTTC.

The chain couples TRBV7-9 to TRBJ2-5; tentatively, D is TRBD1 (6 bases). The V and J ends lost 7 bases and 1 base respectively, with 10 bases between them. The CDR3 is 13 amino acids. The germline gives CDR1 SEHNR, CDR2 FQNEAQ (reference sequence). The CDR3: CASNGQIQETQYF. Here the CDR3 DNA reads TGTGCCAGCAACGGACAGATCCAAGAGACCCAGTACTTC.

The count of this clone is one. The chain links TRBV30 to TRBJ2-5, with D possibly TRBD2 on 5 matching bases. The CDR3 totals 13 residues. Per the germline V gene, CDR1 is GTSNPN and CDR2 is SVGIG (reference sequence). With 0 bases removed from V and 2 bases from J, the gap between germline ends came to 7 bases. CDR3 sequence reads: CAWSVSGQETQYF. CDR3 DNA: TGTGCCTGGAGTGTAAGCGGTCAAGAGACCCAGTACTTC.

The V and J genes are TRBV27 and TRBJ2-7, with 7 bases lining up with TRBD1. V shed 0 bases and J 3 bases; nucleotides not matched to a gene: 5. The CDR3 runs to 15 residues. Germline V CDR1 and CDR2: MNHEY, SMNVEV (reference sequence). The CDR3 DNA reads as TGTGCCAGCAGTTTATCCCCGACAGGGAGCTACGAGCAGTACTTC. Protein: CASSLSPTGSYEQYF.

A note on this clone: A far larger clone is just one base off, so this is likely a read error. The J gene is TRBJ1-2, the V gene TRBV30; D gene unclear. The CDR3 sequence is 13 residues long. Germline CDR1 and CDR2: GTSNPN and SVGIG (reference sequence). This CDR3 reads CVWSEMTHYGYTF. DNA for the CDR3: TGTGTCTGGAGTGAGATGACTCACTATGGCTACACCTTC.

This chain uses TRBV29-1 with TRBJ2-1, with 13 positions matching TRBD2. The CDR3 is 13 residues long. J gave up 8 bases and V 6 bases, and 4 bases lay outside the gene matches. The germline gives CDR1 SQVTM, CDR2 ANQGSEA. The CDR3 nucleotides read TGCAGCGTACGGACTAGCGGGAGCGATGAGCAGTTCTTC. Translating it yields CSVRTSGSDEQFF.

This chain links TRBV7-2 with TRBJ2-5; TRBD2 matches at 9 bases. This CDR3 comprises 16 residues. The V gene's germline CDR1 is SGHTA and CDR2 FQGNSA. Germline trimming cut 5 bases from V and 5 bases from J; bases unmatched to any gene: 12. The CDR3 here is CASSPPGTSRLETQYF. The CDR3 nucleotides are TGTGCCAGCAGCCCCCCCGGGACTAGCCGCTTGGAGACCCAGTACTTC. Based on the CDR3 plus reference TRBV7-2 and TRBJ2-5, the full variable domain is GAGVSQSPSNKVTEKGKDVELRCDPISGHTALYWYRQSLGQGLEFLIYFQGNSAPDKSGLPSDRFSAERTGGSVSTLTIQRTQQEDSAVYLCASSPPGTSRLETQYFGPGTRLLVL.

This clone was detected ten times or more. V and J are TRBV2 and TRBJ1-5; no clear D gene. This CDR3 is 14 amino acids long. V dropped 3 bases and J dropped 2 bases, with 8 bases sitting between them. The germline CDR1 and CDR2 sequences are SNHLY and FYNNEI. CDR3 region: CASSERHRNQPQHF. In DNA, the CDR3 is TGTGCCAGCAGTGAGCGACACCGCAATCAGCCCCAGCATTTT.